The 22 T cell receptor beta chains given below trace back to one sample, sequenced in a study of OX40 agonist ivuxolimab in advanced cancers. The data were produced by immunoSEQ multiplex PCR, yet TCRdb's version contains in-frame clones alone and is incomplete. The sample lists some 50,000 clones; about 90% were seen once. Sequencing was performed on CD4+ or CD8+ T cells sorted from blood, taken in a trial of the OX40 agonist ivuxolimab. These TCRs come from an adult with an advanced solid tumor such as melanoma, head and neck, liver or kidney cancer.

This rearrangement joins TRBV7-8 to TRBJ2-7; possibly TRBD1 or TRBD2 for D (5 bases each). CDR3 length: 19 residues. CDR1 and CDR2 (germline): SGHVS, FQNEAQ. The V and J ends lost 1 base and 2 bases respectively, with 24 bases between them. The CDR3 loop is CASSLGSIRTQGIPYEQYV. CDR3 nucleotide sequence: TGTGCCAGCAGCTTAGGTTCAATTAGGACTCAGGGAATTCCCTACGAGCAGTACGTC.

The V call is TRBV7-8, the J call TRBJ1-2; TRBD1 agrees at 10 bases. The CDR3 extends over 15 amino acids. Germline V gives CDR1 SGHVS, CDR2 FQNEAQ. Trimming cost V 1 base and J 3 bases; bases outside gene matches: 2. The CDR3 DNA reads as TGTGCCAGCAGCTTAGAGACAGGGGGCTACTATGGCTACACCTTC. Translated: CASSLETGGYYGYTF.

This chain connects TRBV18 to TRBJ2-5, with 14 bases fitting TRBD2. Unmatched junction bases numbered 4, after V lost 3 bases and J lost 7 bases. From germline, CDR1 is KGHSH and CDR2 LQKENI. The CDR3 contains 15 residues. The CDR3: CASSPEGLAGATQYF. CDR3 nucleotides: TGTGCCAGCTCACCGGAGGGACTAGCGGGGGCGACCCAGTACTTC.

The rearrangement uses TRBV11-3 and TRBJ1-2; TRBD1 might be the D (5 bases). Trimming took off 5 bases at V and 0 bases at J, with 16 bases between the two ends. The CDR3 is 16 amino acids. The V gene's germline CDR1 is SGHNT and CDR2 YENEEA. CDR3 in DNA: TGTGCCAGCAGCGTAAGTGGGACGGATCCTAACTATGGCTACACCTTC. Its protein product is CASSVSGTDPNYGYTF.

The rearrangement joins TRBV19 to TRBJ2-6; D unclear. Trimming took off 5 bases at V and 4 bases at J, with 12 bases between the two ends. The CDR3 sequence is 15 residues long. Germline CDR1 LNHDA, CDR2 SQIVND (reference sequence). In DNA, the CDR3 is TGTGCCAGTAGTCTTATAACCCTGGGGGCCAACGTCCTGACTTTC. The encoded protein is CASSLITLGANVLTF.

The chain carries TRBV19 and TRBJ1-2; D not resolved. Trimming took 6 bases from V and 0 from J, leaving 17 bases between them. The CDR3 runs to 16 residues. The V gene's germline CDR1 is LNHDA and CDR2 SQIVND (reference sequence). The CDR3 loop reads CASRPGQTPSNYGYTF. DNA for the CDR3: TGTGCCAGTAGGCCGGGCCAAACCCCCTCTAACTATGGCTACACCTTC.

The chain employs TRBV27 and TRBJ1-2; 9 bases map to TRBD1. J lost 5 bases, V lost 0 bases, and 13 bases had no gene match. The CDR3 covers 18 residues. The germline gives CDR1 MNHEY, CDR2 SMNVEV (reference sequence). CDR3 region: CASSLSSVTGGGGYGYTF. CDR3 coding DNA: TGTGCCAGCAGTTTATCTTCCGTCACAGGGGGCGGAGGATATGGCTACACCTTC.

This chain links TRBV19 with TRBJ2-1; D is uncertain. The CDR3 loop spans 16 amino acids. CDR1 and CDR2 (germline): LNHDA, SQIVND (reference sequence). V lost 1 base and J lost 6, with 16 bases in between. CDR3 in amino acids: CASSIAGTQKGNEQFF. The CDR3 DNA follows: TGTGCCAGTAGTATAGCGGGCACGCAGAAAGGCAATGAGCAGTTCTTC.

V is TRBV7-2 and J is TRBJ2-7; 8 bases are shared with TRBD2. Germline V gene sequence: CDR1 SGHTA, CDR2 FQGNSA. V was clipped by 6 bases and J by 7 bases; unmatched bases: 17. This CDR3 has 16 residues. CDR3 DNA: TGTGCCAGCAGTCCAACCTCCGGGACTAGGTCGGCTGAGCAGTACTTC. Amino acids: CASSPTSGTRSAEQYF.

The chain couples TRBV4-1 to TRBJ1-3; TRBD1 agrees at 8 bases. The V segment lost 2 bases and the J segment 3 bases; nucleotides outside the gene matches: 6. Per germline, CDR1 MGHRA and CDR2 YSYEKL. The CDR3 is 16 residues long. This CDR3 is CASSQTNDRGGNTIYF. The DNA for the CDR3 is TGCGCCAGCAGCCAAACAAACGACAGGGGTGGAAACACCATATATTTT.

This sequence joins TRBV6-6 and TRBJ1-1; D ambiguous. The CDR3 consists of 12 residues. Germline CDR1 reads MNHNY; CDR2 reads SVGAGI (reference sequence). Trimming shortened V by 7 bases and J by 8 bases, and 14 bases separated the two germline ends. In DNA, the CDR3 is TGTGCCAGCAATTCTCCCAAGGGAGAAGCTTTCTTT. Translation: CASNSPKGEAFF.

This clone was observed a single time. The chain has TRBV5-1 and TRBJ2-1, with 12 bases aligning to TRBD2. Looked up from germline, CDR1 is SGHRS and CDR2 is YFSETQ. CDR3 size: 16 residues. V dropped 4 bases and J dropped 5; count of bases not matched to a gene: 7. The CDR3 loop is CASSILAGGRNNEQFF. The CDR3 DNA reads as TGCGCCAGCAGCATTCTAGCGGGGGGGCGAAACAATGAGCAGTTCTTC. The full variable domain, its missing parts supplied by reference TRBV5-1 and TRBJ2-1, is KAGVTQTPRYLIKTRGQQVTLSCSPISGHRSVSWYQQTPGQGLQFLFEYFSETQRNKGNFPGRFSGRQFSNSRSEMNVSTLELGDSALYLCASSILAGGRNNEQFFGPGTRLTVL.

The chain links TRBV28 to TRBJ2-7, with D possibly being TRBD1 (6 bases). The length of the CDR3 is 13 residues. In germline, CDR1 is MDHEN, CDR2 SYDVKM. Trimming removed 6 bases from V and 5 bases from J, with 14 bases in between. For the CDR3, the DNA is TGTGCCAGCAGCCTCACAGGGTACCACGAGCAGTACGTC. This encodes CASSLTGYHEQYV.

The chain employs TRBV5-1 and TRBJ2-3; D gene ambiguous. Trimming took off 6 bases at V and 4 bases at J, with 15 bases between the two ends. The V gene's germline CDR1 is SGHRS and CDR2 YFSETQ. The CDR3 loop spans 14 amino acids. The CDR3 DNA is TGCGCCAGCAAACAGTCTGTCGGGTCAGATACGCAGTATTTT. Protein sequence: CASKQSVGSDTQYF.

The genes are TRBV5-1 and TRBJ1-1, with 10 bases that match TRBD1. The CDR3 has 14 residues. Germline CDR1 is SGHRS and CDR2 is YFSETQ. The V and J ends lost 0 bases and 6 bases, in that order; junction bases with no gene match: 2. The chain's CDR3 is CASSLAGTGAEAFF. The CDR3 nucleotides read TGCGCCAGCAGCTTGGCCGGGACAGGGGCTGAAGCTTTCTTT.

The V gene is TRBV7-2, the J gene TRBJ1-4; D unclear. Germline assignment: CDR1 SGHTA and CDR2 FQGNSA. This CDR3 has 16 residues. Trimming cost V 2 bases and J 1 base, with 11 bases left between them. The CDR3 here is CASSLRAGGTNEKLFF. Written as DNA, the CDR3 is TGTGCCAGCAGCTTAAGGGCAGGAGGAACTAATGAAAAACTGTTTTTT.

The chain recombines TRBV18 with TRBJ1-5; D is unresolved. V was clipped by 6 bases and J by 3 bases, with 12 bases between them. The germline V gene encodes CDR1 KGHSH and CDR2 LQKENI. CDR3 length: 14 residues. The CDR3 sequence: CASSSSTDNQPQHF. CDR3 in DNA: TGTGCCAGCTCTTCTTCGACGGACAATCAGCCCCAGCATTTT.

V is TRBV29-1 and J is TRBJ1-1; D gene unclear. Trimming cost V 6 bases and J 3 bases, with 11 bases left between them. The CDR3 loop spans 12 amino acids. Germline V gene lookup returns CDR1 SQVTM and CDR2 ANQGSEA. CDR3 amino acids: CSVRTGDTEAFF. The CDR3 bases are TGCAGCGTCAGGACGGGTGACACTGAAGCTTTCTTT. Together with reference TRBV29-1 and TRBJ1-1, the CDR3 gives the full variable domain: SAVISQKPSRDICQRGTSLTIQCQVDSQVTMMFWYRQQPGQSLTLIATANQGSEATYESGFVIDKFPISRPNLTFSTLTVSNMSPEDSSIYLCSVRTGDTEAFFGQGTRLTVV.

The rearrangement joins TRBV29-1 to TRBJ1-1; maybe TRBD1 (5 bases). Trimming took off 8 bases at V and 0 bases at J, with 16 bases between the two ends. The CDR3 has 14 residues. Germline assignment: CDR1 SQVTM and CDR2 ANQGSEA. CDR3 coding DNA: TGCAGCACCCGGGGGGGAGGAGTGAACACTGAAGCTTTCTTT. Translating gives CSTRGGGVNTEAFF.

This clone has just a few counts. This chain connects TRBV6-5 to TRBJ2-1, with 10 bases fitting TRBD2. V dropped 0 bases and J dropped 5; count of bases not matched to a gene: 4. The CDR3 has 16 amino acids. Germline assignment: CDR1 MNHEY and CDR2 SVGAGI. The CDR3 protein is CASSYSPAGGDNEQFF. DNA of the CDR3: TGTGCCAGCAGTTACTCGCCAGCGGGAGGGGACAATGAGCAGTTCTTC.

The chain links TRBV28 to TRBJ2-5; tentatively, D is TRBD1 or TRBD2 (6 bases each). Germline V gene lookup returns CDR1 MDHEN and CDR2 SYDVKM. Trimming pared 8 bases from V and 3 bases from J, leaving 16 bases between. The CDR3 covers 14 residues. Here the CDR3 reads CASWGAGREETQYF. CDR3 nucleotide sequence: TGTGCCAGCTGGGGGGCTGGACGAGAAGAGACCCAGTACTTC.

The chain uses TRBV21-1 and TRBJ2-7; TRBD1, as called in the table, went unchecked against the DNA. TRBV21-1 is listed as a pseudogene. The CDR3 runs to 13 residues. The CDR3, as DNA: TGTGCCAGCAGTTCGGGACAGGATTACGAGCAGTACGTC. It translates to CASSSGQDYEQYV.